Only a few counts were recorded for the clone carrying this T cell receptor (beta chain). 13 Jbeta primers and 60 Vbeta primers were used for the PCR. Method: immunoSEQ multiplex PCR; TCRdb's copy keeps in-frame clones and lacks some. The data contain 180,000 or so clones, about 80% of them singletons. This CDR3 region has 14 residues. V was clipped by 0 bases and J by 6 bases, with 11 bases between them. Germline V gene lookup returns CDR1 ENHRY and CDR2 SYGVKD. This entry belongs to a study of cytomegalovirus exposure and HLA in healthy donors. Sequencing input: PBMCs. The TCR sequence derives from a man aged 40-50 years in good health and CMV-seropositive. This chain uses TRBV10-3 with TRBJ1-1; D gene unclear. The CDR3 sequence is CAISESAYTPEAFF. CDR3 coding DNA: TGTGCCATCAGTGAGTCTGCCTATACCCCTGAAGCTTTCTTT.